These 13 T cell receptor beta chains were all obtained from the same sample, sequenced in a study of CD8+CD57+ T cells in acquired aplastic anemia. Only patients with CD8+CD57+ cell expansion on flow cytometry were chosen for sequencing. Genomic DNA was employed as the template in profiling TCR beta VDJ and CDR3. One entry per CDR3 protein, called by TCRdb with MiXCR from the reads. This sample carries around 200,000 distinct CDR3 sequences, around 60% of them seen once, and the ten largest clones take under 45%. The sample comprised sorted CD4+, CD8+, or CD8+CD57+ T cells (not recorded which) from PBMCs. Receptors originate from a human donor with aplastic anemia.

This clonotype turned up a few times. The V call is TRBV12-3 or TRBV12-4, the J call TRBJ2-2; 7 positions agree with TRBD2. The CDR3 is 15 amino acids. Trimming cost V 7 bases and J 0 bases; bases outside gene matches: 5. The CDR3 coding sequence is TGTGCCAGCAACCGGGACTACCCGAACACCGGGGAGCTGTTTTTT. It yields the protein CASNRDYPNTGELFF.

To note about this clonotype: This may arise from a read error, as a much more abundant clone is one base away. The chain couples TRBV12-5 to TRBJ1-5; D is undetermined. Germline V CDR1 and CDR2: LGHNT, FRNRAP. This CDR3 is built from 14 residues. Trimming removed 3 bases from V and 6 bases from J, with 12 bases in between. CDR3 amino acids: CASGLDPGSQPQHF. The CDR3 nucleotides are TGTGCTAGTGGTTTAGACCCAGGCAGTCAGCCCCAGCATTTT. Full variable domain (rest looked up from reference TRBV12-5 and TRBJ1-5): DARVTQTPRHKVTEMGQEVTMRCQPILGHNTVFWYRQTMMQGLELLAYFRNRAPLDDSGMPKDRFSAEMPDATLATLKIQPSEPRDSAVYFCASGLDPGSQPQHFGDGTRLSIL.

The rearrangement uses TRBV7-9 and TRBJ2-3; possibly TRBD1 or TRBD2 for D (6 bases each). The length of the CDR3 is 15 residues. Per the germline V gene, CDR1 is SEHNR and CDR2 is FQNEAQ (reference sequence). Trimming shortened V by 5 bases and J by 1 base, and 13 bases separated the two germline ends. For the CDR3, the DNA is TGTGCCAGCAGCGCACAGGGAGGAGGCACAGATACGCAGTATTTT. This translates into CASSAQGGGTDTQYF.

The chain couples TRBV7-2 to TRBJ2-7; D gene ambiguous. The CDR3 sequence is 15 residues long. V was cut by 3 bases and J by 0 bases, with 12 bases left in between. Germline lookup yields CDR1 SGHTA and CDR2 FQGNSA. The CDR3 here is CASSFTNSISYEQYF. The CDR3 nucleotides are TGTGCCAGCAGCTTTACTAATAGCATCTCCTACGAGCAGTACTTC. The entire variable domain, with the rest obtained from reference TRBV7-2 and TRBJ2-7, is as follows: GAGVSQSPSNKVTEKGKDVELRCDPISGHTALYWYRQSLGQGLEFLIYFQGNSAPDKSGLPSDRFSAERTGGSVSTLTIQRTQQEDSAVYLCASSFTNSISYEQYFGPGTRLTVT.

The rearrangement links TRBV19 to TRBJ1-2; TRBD1 agrees at 8 bases. V was clipped by 5 bases and J by 3 bases; unmatched bases: 8. Germline lookup yields CDR1 LNHDA and CDR2 SQIVND (reference sequence). The CDR3 is 15 amino acids. Here the CDR3 DNA reads TGTGCCAGTAGTGCGGGACCGGGACAGGACTATGGCTACACCTTC. It codes for CASSAGPGQDYGYTF.

This sequence joins TRBV10-3 and TRBJ1-1; the D gene is possibly TRBD1 (6 bases). The CDR3 is 13 amino acids. CDR1 and CDR2 (germline): ENHRY, SYGVKD. Trimming pared 6 bases from V and 7 bases from J, leaving 15 bases between. CDR3 region: CAISTDRSDEAFF. The CDR3 nucleotides read TGTGCCATCAGCACCGACAGGTCAGATGAAGCTTTCTTT.

The chain couples TRBV20-1 to TRBJ2-3; D is perhaps TRBD2 (5 bases). Germline lookup yields CDR1 DFQATT and CDR2 SNEGSKA (reference sequence). V was pared by 4 bases and J by 1 base, with 15 bases between. The CDR3 runs to 15 residues. The CDR3 loop is CSAIKRPTCTDTQYF. The DNA of the CDR3 is TGCAGTGCTATCAAGCGGCCTACCTGCACAGATACGCAGTATTTT.

The chain joins TRBV19 to TRBJ2-3, with 9 bases that match TRBD1. Germline CDR1 is LNHDA and CDR2 is SQIVND (reference sequence). This CDR3 comprises 14 residues. Germline trimming cut 3 bases from V and 3 bases from J; bases unmatched to any gene: 1. The CDR3 coding sequence is TGTGCCAGTAGTATCGGACAGGGGACAGATACGCAGTATTTT. Amino acids: CASSIGQGTDTQYF.

This clonotype was seen more than once but under ten times. The rearrangement links TRBV10-3 to TRBJ1-1; no clear D gene. CDR1 and CDR2 from the germline V gene are ENHRY and SYGVKD. V was trimmed by 7 bases and J by 4 bases, leaving 13 bases between them. The CDR3 is 13 residues long. CDR3 nucleotide sequence: TGTGCCATCACCCCGGACGGAAGCACTGAAGCTTTCTTT. Amino acid sequence: CAITPDGSTEAFF.

CDR3: CASRITDGSTYEQYF. The DNA for the CDR3 is TGTGCCAGTAGAATTACGGACGGTTCGACCTACGAGCAGTACTTC. This chain uses TRBV19 with TRBJ2-7; no reliable D call. The CDR3 is 15 residues long. Germline CDR1 LNHDA, CDR2 SQIVND (reference sequence). Trimming removed 6 bases at V and 2 bases at J, with 17 bases between.

This clonotype was counted once. A single base separates this from a much larger clone, so it may be a read error. The chain links TRBV5-4 to TRBJ1-5; D is perhaps TRBD1 (6 bases). Trimming took off 4 bases at V and 5 bases at J, with 19 bases between the two ends. CDR1 is SGHNT and CDR2 is YYREEE in the germline V gene (reference sequence). There are 16 residues in the CDR3. The CDR3 sequence: CASSASHTGSHQPQHF. In DNA, the CDR3 is TGTGCCAGCAGCGCAAGCCATACAGGGTCCCATCAGCCCCAGCATTTT.

The chain joins TRBV7-2 to TRBJ1-3; D gene unclear. CDR1 and CDR2 (germline): SGHTA, FQGNSA. The CDR3 spans 15 residues. V dropped 0 bases and J dropped 0 bases, with 6 bases sitting between them. The CDR3 DNA reads as TGTGCCAGCAGCTTAGCGTCCCTCTCTGGAAACACCATATATTTT. Its protein is CASSLASLSGNTIYF.

Concerning this clonotype: The junction departs from germline at one end; a sequencing error may be responsible. This chain connects TRBV12-3 or TRBV12-4 to TRBJ2-1, with 8 bases aligning to TRBD2. The CDR3 has 13 amino acids. DNA for the CDR3: TGCGCCAGCGGGGGACTAGACTACAATGAGCAGTTCTTC. Its protein is CASGGLDYNEQFF.